These 20 T cell receptor beta chains share one sample of origin, sequenced in a study of regulatory T cells in long-lasting Graves disease. Library construction for TCR beta used iRepertoire HTBI primers and Arm-PCR of CDR3 regions. TCRdb ran MiXCR on the multiplex PCR reads and lists one entry per CDR3 protein. The sample lists 560,000 or so distinct CDR3 sequences; 15% to 20% were seen once. Time point defined: newly diagnosed GD, antithyroid drugs for less than 3 months. PBMCs provided the RNA from which the TCR library was made. Separately, the same data were catalogued under a study of T cells in Graves' hyperthyroidism and ophthalmopathy.

The material was peripheral blood mononuclear cells (PBMCs), obtained at new diagnosis, from a patient treated with antithyroid drugs. These receptors came from a man between 18 and 35 years old with Graves disease.

Regarding this clonotype: The junction departs from germline at one end; a sequencing error may be responsible. CDR3 bases: TGTGCCAACAGTTTACGGGACGGAGCCAAAAACATTCAGTACTTC. As protein: CANSLRDGAKNIQYF. The chain uses TRBV27 and TRBJ2-4; D might be TRBD1 or TRBD2, each matching 5 bases. The CDR3 sequence is 15 residues long. Germline V gene data show CDR1 as MNHEY and CDR2 as SMNVEV (reference sequence).

The chain couples TRBV29-1 to TRBJ1-2; possible D gene TRBD1, 5 bases. The CDR3 has 13 residues. V gave up 1 base and J gave up 5 bases, with 11 bases separating them. Germline lookup yields CDR1 SQVTM and CDR2 ANQGSEA. The CDR3 nucleotides read TGCAGCGTTGAAGGTGGCAGGGCATATGGCTACACCTTC. Its translation: CSVEGGRAYGYTF. Variable domain in full (rest from reference TRBV29-1 and TRBJ1-2): SAVISQKPSRDICQRGTSLTIQCQVDSQVTMMFWYRQQPGQSLTLIATANQGSEATYESGFVIDKFPISRPNLTFSTLTVSNMSPEDSSIYLCSVEGGRAYGYTFGSGTRLTVV.

This clonotype was seen ten or more times. The rearrangement uses TRBV27 and TRBJ2-7; the match to TRBD1 covers 8 bases. The CDR3 runs 16 residues. The germline CDR1 and CDR2 sequences are MNHEY and SMNVEV (reference sequence). The V gene end was trimmed by 4 bases and the J gene end by 0 bases; junction bases not matched to a gene: 8. The DNA for the CDR3 is TGTGCCAGCAGTTCCTTTCAGGGGGCCCCCTCCTACGAGCAGTACTTC. Protein product: CASSSFQGAPSYEQYF.

This clonotype came up many times. The CDR3 region is CASSLWLAGNEQFF. DNA of the CDR3: TGTGCCAGCAGTTTATGGCTAGCGGGAAATGAGCAGTTCTTC. J is TRBJ2-1 and V is TRBV28; 9 nucleotides agree with TRBD2. The CDR3 totals 14 residues. Per germline, CDR1 MDHEN and CDR2 SYDVKM. Germline trimming cut 0 bases from V and 7 bases from J; bases unmatched to any gene: 1. Based on the CDR3 plus reference TRBV28 and TRBJ2-1, the full variable domain is DVKVTQSSRYLVKRTGEKVFLECVQDMDHENMFWYRQDPGLGLRLIYFSYDVKMKEKGDIPEGYSVSREKKERFSLILESASTNQTSMYLCASSLWLAGNEQFFGPGTRLTVL.

This clonotype has ten or more counts. The chain links TRBV27 to TRBJ2-1; 13 bases agree with TRBD2. The germline CDR1 and CDR2 sequences are MNHEY and SMNVEV (reference sequence). V was pared by 5 bases and J by 7 bases, with 14 bases of the junction left unmatched. This CDR3 comprises 18 residues. The CDR3 loop reads CASSTGLAGERWPNEQFF. The CDR3 DNA follows: TGTGCCAGCAGTACAGGACTAGCGGGAGAAAGGTGGCCAAATGAGCAGTTCTTC.

This clonotype came up many times. V usage is TRBV3-1 and J usage is TRBJ1-1; 9 bases are a match to TRBD1. Unmatched junction bases numbered 13, after V lost 6 bases and J lost 2 bases. The CDR3 covers 17 residues. Germline CDR1 is LGHDT and CDR2 is YNNKEL (reference sequence). The CDR3 loop reads CASRLTGQGRVNTEAFF. In nucleotides, the CDR3 is TGTGCCAGCAGACTAACGGGACAGGGACGCGTTAACACTGAAGCTTTCTTT.

V is TRBV5-1 and J is TRBJ2-3; D possibly corresponds to TRBD1 (6 bases). This CDR3 has 14 amino acids. Germline CDR1 and CDR2: SGHRS and YFSETQ. V dropped 6 bases and J dropped 0 bases, with 11 bases sitting between them. This CDR3 reads CASTHDRSTDTQYF. Written as DNA, the CDR3 is TGCGCCAGCACCCACGACAGGAGCACAGATACGCAGTATTTT.

This clonotype occurred once. V gene TRBV6-5 combines with J gene TRBJ2-3; a weak D match, TRBD1 (5 bases). Germline V gene sequence: CDR1 MNHEY, CDR2 SVGAGI. The CDR3 extends over 13 amino acids. The ends were cut back, 2 bases at V and 5 bases at J, with 8 bases in the middle. This CDR3 is CASSYRGEDTQYF. CDR3 bases: TGTGCCAGCAGTTACAGGGGTGAAGATACGCAGTATTTT.

This clonotype was counted a few times. A far larger clone differs by one base, so this is likely a read error. The rearrangement joins TRBV7-9 to TRBJ2-5; D is perhaps TRBD2 (5 bases). CDR3 length: 13 residues. The germline CDR1 and CDR2 sequences are SEHNR and FQNEAQ (reference sequence). CDR3 in amino acids: CASGLSGQETQYF. CDR3 nucleotides: TGTGCCAGCGGCTTAAGCGGACAAGAGACCCAGTACTTC.

The chain couples TRBV7-9 to TRBJ2-7, with 8 nucleotides matching TRBD1. CDR1 and CDR2 from the germline V gene are SEHNR and FQNEAQ (reference sequence). This CDR3 has 16 amino acids. V gave up 4 bases and J gave up 1 base; unmatched junction bases: 9. As DNA, the CDR3 is TGTGCCAGCAGCTCTCAGGACAGGGACCGATCCTACGAGCAGTACTTC. Protein sequence: CASSSQDRDRSYEQYF.

This clonotype was detected ten times or more. The chain has TRBV11-2 and TRBJ2-1; D is perhaps TRBD2 (6 bases). Germline V gene sequence: CDR1 SGHAT, CDR2 FQNNGV. Trimming removed 3 bases from V and 10 bases from J, with 13 bases in between. This CDR3 is built from 13 residues. The CDR3 loop reads CASSFRRDGEQFF. CDR3 DNA: TGTGCCAGCAGCTTCCGGCGGGATGGCGAGCAGTTCTTC.

This clonotype was seen a few times. This rearrangement joins TRBV7-2 to TRBJ1-6; 8 bases fit TRBD1. This CDR3 is built from 17 residues. Germline V CDR1 and CDR2: SGHTA, FQGNSA. The junction had 9 bases not matched to a gene; V was cut back by 4 bases and J by 4 bases. The CDR3 region is CASSSRQDRAYNSPLHF. The CDR3 nucleotides are TGTGCCAGCAGCTCCCGTCAGGACAGGGCATATAATTCACCCCTCCACTTT. Full variable domain (missing parts from reference TRBV7-2 and TRBJ1-6): GAGVSQSPSNKVTEKGKDVELRCDPISGHTALYWYRQSLGQGLEFLIYFQGNSAPDKSGLPSDRFSAERTGGSVSTLTIQRTQQEDSAVYLCASSSRQDRAYNSPLHFGNGTRLTVT.

This chain uses TRBV2 with TRBJ1-5; maybe TRBD1 (5 bases). V gave up 8 bases and J gave up 4 bases, with 12 bases separating them. Germline assignment: CDR1 SNHLY and CDR2 FYNNEI. The CDR3 has 13 residues. The CDR3 DNA is TGTGCCAGCGCCTCAGGGTTAAATCAGCCCCAGCATTTT. As protein: CASASGLNQPQHF.

The CDR3 coding sequence is TGTGCCAGCTCACCCGGACAGATCGCGAACACCGGGGAGCTGTTTTTT. Protein sequence: CASSPGQIANTGELFF. This rearrangement joins TRBV18 to TRBJ2-2; tentative D call: TRBD1 (6 bases). Germline lookup yields CDR1 KGHSH and CDR2 LQKENI. CDR3 length equals 16 residues. Trimming took off 3 bases at V and 0 bases at J, with 11 bases between the two ends.

The V call is TRBV19, the J call TRBJ2-1; TRBD2 aligns across 15 bases. Germline V gene sequence: CDR1 LNHDA, CDR2 SQIVND (reference sequence). Losses at the gene ends were 4 bases for V and 2 bases for J; bases not matched to a gene: 12. The CDR3 runs 20 residues. Here the CDR3 reads CASSTSGLAGGPPTYNEQFF. Written as DNA, the CDR3 is TGTGCCAGTAGTACATCGGGACTAGCGGGAGGCCCCCCGACCTACAATGAGCAGTTCTTC. Variable domain in full (rest from reference TRBV19 and TRBJ2-1): DGGITQSPKYLFRKEGQNVTLSCEQNLNHDAMYWYRQDPGQGLRLIYYSQIVNDFQKGDIAEGYSVSREKKESFPLTVTSAQKNPTAFYLCASSTSGLAGGPPTYNEQFFGPGTRLTVL.

The V call is TRBV18, the J call TRBJ2-6; D remains unclear. V was cut by 0 bases and J by 2 bases, with 8 bases left in between. Germline V CDR1 and CDR2: KGHSH, LQKENI. CDR3 length: 16 amino acids. The CDR3 is CASSPPASPGANVLTF. The CDR3 DNA is TGTGCCAGCTCACCACCGGCTAGTCCTGGGGCCAACGTCCTGACTTTC.

The V gene is TRBV10-1, the J gene TRBJ2-5; D remains unclear. The CDR3 covers 18 residues. V dropped 1 base and J dropped 0 bases, with 18 bases sitting between them. The germline V gene encodes CDR1 WNHNN and CDR2 SYGVQD (reference sequence). In nucleotides, the CDR3 is TGCGCCAGCAGTGAGTACGAGCCAGGCGACCCCTACCAAGAGACCCAGTACTTC. It codes for CASSEYEPGDPYQETQYF.

This clonotype came up many times. The V gene is TRBV11-2, the J gene TRBJ2-2, with 9 bases fitting TRBD1. The CDR3 totals 16 residues. Trimming took 5 bases from V and 8 from J; bases not matched to a gene: 12. In germline, CDR1 is SGHAT, CDR2 FQNNGV. The CDR3 reads CASSPWDRERKGELFF. CDR3 bases: TGTGCCAGCAGCCCGTGGGACAGGGAACGGAAAGGGGAGCTGTTTTTT.

J is TRBJ2-2 and V is TRBV3-1; 7 bases are shared with TRBD1. The CDR3 covers 19 residues. CDR1 LGHDT and CDR2 YNNKEL come from the germline V gene (reference sequence). The J segment lost 4 bases and the V segment lost 4 bases, leaving 18 bases of the junction unmatched. CDR3 in DNA: TGTGCCAGCAGCCTAATGGTAACCAATCGGGACAGAACCACCGGGGAGCTGTTTTTT. It codes for CASSLMVTNRDRTTGELFF. The whole variable domain, filled in from reference TRBV3-1 and TRBJ2-2, reads DTAVSQTPKYLVTQMGNDKSIKCEQNLGHDTMYWYKQDSKKFLKIMFSYNNKELIINETVPNRFSPKSPDKAHLNLHINSLELGDSAVYFCASSLMVTNRDRTTGELFFGEGSRLTVL.

In its sample, this clonotype was seen many times. The chain couples TRBV6-1 to TRBJ1-2, with D tentatively TRBD1 (6 bases). The CDR3 contains 16 residues. Looked up from germline, CDR1 is MNHNS and CDR2 is SASEGT. Trimming stripped 7 bases from V and 7 bases from J, with 25 bases between. CDR3 sequence reads: CASTYRAGALGGGYTF. The CDR3 DNA reads as TGTGCCAGCACCTATCGGGCAGGGGCACTTGGAGGTGGCTACACCTTC.